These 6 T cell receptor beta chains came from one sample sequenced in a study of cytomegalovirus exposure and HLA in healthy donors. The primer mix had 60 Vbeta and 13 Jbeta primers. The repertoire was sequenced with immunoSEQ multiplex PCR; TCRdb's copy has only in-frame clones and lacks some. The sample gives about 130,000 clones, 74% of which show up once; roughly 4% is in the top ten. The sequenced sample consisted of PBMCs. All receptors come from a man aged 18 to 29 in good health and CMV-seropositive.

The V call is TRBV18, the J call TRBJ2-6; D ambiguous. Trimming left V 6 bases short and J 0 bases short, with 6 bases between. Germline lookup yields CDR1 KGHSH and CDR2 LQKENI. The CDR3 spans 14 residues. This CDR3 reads CASSRSSGANVLTF. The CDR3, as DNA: TGTGCCAGCTCTCGGAGCTCTGGGGCCAACGTCCTGACTTTC.

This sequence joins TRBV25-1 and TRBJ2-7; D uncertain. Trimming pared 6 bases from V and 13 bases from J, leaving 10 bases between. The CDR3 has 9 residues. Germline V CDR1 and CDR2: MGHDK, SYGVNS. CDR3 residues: CASRVAVYF. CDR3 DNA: TGTGCCAGCAGGGTGGCGGTTTACTTC.

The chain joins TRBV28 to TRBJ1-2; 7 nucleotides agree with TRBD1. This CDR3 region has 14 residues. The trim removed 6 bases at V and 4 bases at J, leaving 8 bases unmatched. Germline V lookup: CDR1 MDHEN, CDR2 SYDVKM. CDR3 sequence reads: CASSPDRDPYGYTF. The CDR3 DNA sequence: TGTGCCAGCAGCCCCGACAGGGATCCCTATGGCTACACCTTC.

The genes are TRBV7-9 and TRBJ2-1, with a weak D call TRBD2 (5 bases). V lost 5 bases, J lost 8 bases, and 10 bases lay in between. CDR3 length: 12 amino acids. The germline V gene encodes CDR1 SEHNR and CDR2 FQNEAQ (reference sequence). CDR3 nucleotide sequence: TGTGCCAGCAGCCCAGAGGGCCATGAGCAGTTCTTC. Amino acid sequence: CASSPEGHEQFF.

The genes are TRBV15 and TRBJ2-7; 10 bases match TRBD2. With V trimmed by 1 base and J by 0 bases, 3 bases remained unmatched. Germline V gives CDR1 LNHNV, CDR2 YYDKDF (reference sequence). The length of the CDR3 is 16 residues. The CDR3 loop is CATSRGAGGISYEQYF. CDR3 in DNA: TGTGCCACCAGCAGAGGAGCGGGAGGGATCTCCTACGAGCAGTACTTC.

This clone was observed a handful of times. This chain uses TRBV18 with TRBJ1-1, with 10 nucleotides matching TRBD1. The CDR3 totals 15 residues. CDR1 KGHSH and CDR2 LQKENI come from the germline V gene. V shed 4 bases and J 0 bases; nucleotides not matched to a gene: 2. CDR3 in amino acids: CASSRQGALNTEAFF. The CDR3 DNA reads TGTGCCAGCTCACGACAGGGGGCCCTGAACACTGAAGCTTTCTTT.